Sequencing of this T cell receptor (beta chain) was carried out in a study of breast tumors, draining lymph nodes, adjacent tissues. MiXCR was run by TCRdb on the multiplex PCR reads, yielding one entry per CDR3 protein. Counted here are roughly 130,000 distinct CDR3 sequences, 20% occurring once; the ten biggest clones make up more than 3%. Samples came from axillary lymph nodes draining the breast cancer. General study results and limits: Tumors had less TCR diversity than lymph nodes, more than nontumor tissue.

This clonotype was recorded at least ten times. The target antigen is unknown. The germline V gene encodes CDR1 SNHLY and CDR2 FYNNEI. The V and J ends lost 5 bases and 6 bases, in that order; junction bases with no gene match: 8. The CDR3 runs to 14 residues. The chain carries TRBV2 and TRBJ2-7; 9 bases are a match to TRBD2. The sequence derives from a female donor with breast cancer. Some clones in this sample may be carry-over from other donors' samples. Sequencing was done on a sample of axillary lymph node tissue. CDR3 sequence (DNA): TGTGCCAGCAGTCCACCGGGACTAGCAGGCGAGCAGTACTTC. Amino acid sequence: CASSPPGLAGEQYF.